What follows are 25 T cell receptor beta chains derived from one specimen sequenced in a study of blood T cell repertoires in COVID-19. The table came from immunoSEQ multiplex PCR; TCRdb's copy has only in-frame clones and leaves some out. There are 200,000 to 300,000 clones in the sample; 75% to 95% occur only once, and about 2.5% lies in the top ten. Material: peripheral blood. These receptor sequences come from a person under 35 with COVID-19, enrolled during active disease.

The rearrangement links TRBV2 to TRBJ2-5; TRBD2 aligns across 16 bases. In germline, CDR1 is SNHLY, CDR2 FYNNEI. Trimming at V came to 6 bases and at J to 5 bases, leaving 6 bases not matched to a gene. The CDR3 is 16 amino acids. The CDR3 nucleotides are TGTGCCAGCAGCGCTACGGGACTAGCGGGAGGGGAGACCCAGTACTTC. Protein sequence: CASSATGLAGGETQYF. The complete variable domain, with remaining parts taken from reference TRBV2 and TRBJ2-5, reads EPEVTQTPSHQVTQMGQEVILRCVPISNHLYFYWYRQILGQKVEFLVSFYNNEISEKSEIFDDQFSVERPDGSNFTLKIRSTKLEDSAMYFCASSATGLAGGETQYFGPGTRLLVL.

Of note for this clone: The sample contains more than one DNA sequence encoding this CDR3. The chain links TRBV5-1 to TRBJ2-3, with 7 bases fitting TRBD1. Germline loops: CDR1 SGHRS, CDR2 YFSETQ. This CDR3 has 14 residues. V lost 0 bases, J lost 4 bases, and 2 bases stayed unmatched. The CDR3 loop is CASSLGQGADTQYF. The DNA for the CDR3 is TGCGCCAGCAGCTTGGGACAGGGCGCAGATACGCAGTATTTT.

The chain couples TRBV11-2 to TRBJ1-1; 12 bases match TRBD1. CDR3 length: 14 amino acids. V lost 4 bases to trimming and J lost 10 bases; unmatched junction nucleotides: 7. The V gene's germline CDR1 is SGHAT and CDR2 FQNNGV. The CDR3 protein is CASSWGTGGDGAFF. The CDR3, as DNA: TGTGCCAGCAGCTGGGGGACAGGGGGCGACGGAGCTTTCTTT.

V gene TRBV1 combines with J gene TRBJ1-5. TRBV1 is deemed a pseudogene. CDR3 length equals 23 residues. The CDR3 region is CTSSQGGGPVRWTRRVGNQPQHF. The CDR3 DNA reads as TGCACCAGCAGCCAAGGGGGTGGACCAGTTAGGTGGACTAGGAGGGTCGGCAATCAGCCCCAGCATTTT.

The J gene is TRBJ2-3, the V gene TRBV19; perhaps TRBD2 as D (5 bases). There are 14 residues in the CDR3. Trimming removed 3 bases from V and 3 bases from J, with 10 bases in between. CDR1 and CDR2 from the germline V gene are LNHDA and SQIVND (reference sequence). The DNA for the CDR3 is TGTGCCAGTAGTATTAGCGCAAATACAGATACGCAGTATTTT. It yields the protein CASSISANTDTQYF.

This chain links TRBV2 with TRBJ2-5; 10 nucleotides match TRBD1. The CDR3 is 14 residues long. V shed 10 bases, J shed 10 bases, and the junction held 15 bases outside the gene matches. CDR1 is SNHLY, CDR2 FYNNEI, per germline. CDR3 amino acids: CATRDRGVQGDQYF. CDR3 in DNA: TGTGCCACCCGGGACAGGGGAGTCCAAGGAGACCAGTACTTC.

The chain carries TRBV28 and TRBJ2-2, with TRBD2 identical over 14 bases. The ends lost 11 bases at V and 4 bases at J; junction bases unmatched: 6. This CDR3 region has 15 residues. Germline CDR1 and CDR2: MDHEN and SYDVKM. The CDR3 region has the DNA TGTGCCGGGGGACTAGCGGGAGCCGGCACCGGGGAGCTGTTTTTT. This encodes CAGGLAGAGTGELFF.

V is TRBV19 and J is TRBJ1-4, with D maybe TRBD1 (5 bases). In germline, CDR1 is LNHDA, CDR2 SQIVND (reference sequence). CDR3 length: 14 amino acids. V lost 5 bases, J lost 0 bases, and 7 bases lay in between. The CDR3 coding sequence is TGTGCCAGTAGTCGACAGTCAACTAATGAAAAACTGTTTTTT. Translating it yields CASSRQSTNEKLFF.

The rearrangement links TRBV3-1 (or the pseudogene TRBV3-2) to TRBJ1-1, with 11 bases aligning to TRBD1. CDR1 is LGHDT, CDR2 YNNKEL, per germline (reference sequence). V lost 4 bases to trimming and J lost 4 bases; unmatched junction nucleotides: 5. The CDR3 sequence is 15 residues long. CDR3 coding DNA: TGTGCCAGCAGCCCGGACAGGGGGCGGGTCACTGAAGCTTTCTTT. As protein: CASSPDRGRVTEAFF.

The chain has TRBV6-2 or TRBV6-3 and TRBJ1-5; D gene unclear. This CDR3 spans 15 amino acids. With 4 bases removed from V and 2 bases from J, the gap between germline ends came to 12 bases. Per the germline V gene, CDR1 is MNHEY and CDR2 is SVGEGT. CDR3 residues: CASSSSGLGNQPQHF. The CDR3 DNA reads as TGTGCCAGCAGTTCTTCAGGACTGGGCAATCAGCCCCAGCATTTT.

The CDR3 spells CASSPLDSFNEKLFF. The CDR3 region has the DNA TGTGCCAGCTCACCCCTGGACAGCTTTAATGAAAAACTGTTTTTT. The J gene is TRBJ1-4, the V gene TRBV18; D possibly corresponds to TRBD1 (6 bases). Trimming shortened V by 3 bases and J by 4 bases, and 12 bases separated the two germline ends. The CDR3 covers 15 residues. In germline, CDR1 is KGHSH, CDR2 LQKENI. Looking up the rest from reference TRBV18 and TRBJ1-4 gives the full variable domain: NAGVMQNPRHLVRRRGQEARLRCSPMKGHSHVYWYRQLPEEGLKFMVYLQKENIIDESGMPKERFSAEFPKEGPSILRIQQVVRGDSAAYFCASSPLDSFNEKLFFGSGTQLSVL.

This clone showed up just once. V gene TRBV4-2 combines with J gene TRBJ1-5; no clear D gene. The CDR3 contains 14 residues. Trimming pared 4 bases from V and 7 bases from J, leaving 14 bases between. Per the germline V gene, CDR1 is LGHNA and CDR2 is YNFKEQ. The CDR3, as DNA: TGTGCCAGCAGCCCGGTAGCGGGCAGCCAGCCCCAGCATTTT. Amino acid sequence: CASSPVAGSQPQHF.

J is TRBJ1-2 and V is TRBV19; tentatively, D is TRBD1 (5 bases). The V and J ends lost 4 bases and 6 bases respectively, with 15 bases between them. Germline V gene sequence: CDR1 LNHDA, CDR2 SQIVND (reference sequence). The CDR3 loop spans 14 amino acids. CDR3 nucleotide sequence: TGTGCCAGTAGTAAAGGGGATCTTTGGAATGGCTACACCTTC. Translation gives CASSKGDLWNGYTF.

This clone was seen more than once but under ten times. The chain has TRBV25-1 and TRBJ2-3; 9 nucleotides align to TRBD1. This CDR3 region has 14 residues. Germline V gives CDR1 MGHDK, CDR2 SYGVNS. V was pared by 4 bases and J by 4 bases, with 3 bases of the junction left unmatched. The CDR3 region is CASSGTGEADTQYF. The CDR3 nucleotides are TGTGCCAGCAGTGGGACAGGGGAGGCAGATACGCAGTATTTT.

The chain couples TRBV6-2 or TRBV6-3 to TRBJ2-5; D is ambiguous. CDR3 length equals 16 residues. Germline values: CDR1 MNHEY, CDR2 SVGEGT. V was shortened by 2 bases and J by 4 bases, with 17 bases between the two germline ends. The CDR3 sequence: CASSYDTPTFAETQYF. The CDR3 bases are TGTGCCAGCAGTTACGATACCCCTACCTTCGCAGAGACCCAGTACTTC.

The chain is built from TRBV4-2 and TRBJ2-1; tentatively, D is TRBD2 (6 bases). Trimming cost V 8 bases and J 5 bases, with 13 bases left between them. CDR1 and CDR2 (germline): LGHNA, YNFKEQ. CDR3 size: 13 residues. Written as DNA, the CDR3 is TGTGCCAGCCGAACTAGCCCTAACAATGAGCAGTTCTTC. Translated, it gives CASRTSPNNEQFF.

The CDR3 sequence: CASSFWSPRFPNYGYTF. For the CDR3, the DNA is TGTGCCAGCAGCTTTTGGTCTCCCAGGTTTCCTAACTATGGCTACACCTTC. The chain uses TRBV5-6 and TRBJ1-2; D uncertain. The CDR3 covers 17 residues. Trimming stripped 2 bases from V and 0 bases from J, with 17 bases between. CDR1 and CDR2 from the germline V gene are SGHDT and YYEEEE.

This clone was seen a single time. DNA for the CDR3: TGTGCCAGCAGGGAACCTCCGGGACTAAGGACCTACGAGCAGTACTTC. This sequence encodes CASREPPGLRTYEQYF. The V call is TRBV2, the J call TRBJ2-7, with 7 positions matching TRBD2. CDR1 is SNHLY, CDR2 FYNNEI, per germline. V trimming: 6 bases; J trimming: 2 bases; junction bases outside the gene matches: 13. The CDR3 contains 16 residues.

This chain joins TRBV29-1 and TRBJ1-2; no firm D call. The germline V gene has CDR1 SQVTM and CDR2 ANQGSEA. This CDR3 comprises 12 residues. Trimming left V 1 base short and J 4 bases short, with 7 bases between. Here the CDR3 DNA reads TGCAGCGTTGAAGCCCAGGTCTATGGCTACACCTTC. Its protein product is CSVEAQVYGYTF. The full variable domain, completed using reference TRBV29-1 and TRBJ1-2, is SAVISQKPSRDICQRGTSLTIQCQVDSQVTMMFWYRQQPGQSLTLIATANQGSEATYESGFVIDKFPISRPNLTFSTLTVSNMSPEDSSIYLCSVEAQVYGYTFGSGTRLTVV.

The rearrangement uses TRBV19 and TRBJ2-1, with D uncertain. The ends were cut back, 1 base at V and 2 bases at J, with 9 bases in the middle. The CDR3 loop spans 15 amino acids. CDR1 is LNHDA and CDR2 is SQIVND in the germline V gene (reference sequence). CDR3 residues: CASSIGPTPYNEQFF. CDR3 nucleotides: TGTGCCAGTAGTATAGGTCCCACTCCCTACAATGAGCAGTTCTTC. Based on the CDR3 plus reference TRBV19 and TRBJ2-1, the full variable domain is DGGITQSPKYLFRKEGQNVTLSCEQNLNHDAMYWYRQDPGQGLRLIYYSQIVNDFQKGDIAEGYSVSREKKESFPLTVTSAQKNPTAFYLCASSIGPTPYNEQFFGPGTRLTVL.

The chain has TRBV19 and TRBJ2-6; D is unresolved. Trimming took 5 bases from V and 0 from J, leaving 5 bases between them. In germline, CDR1 is LNHDA, CDR2 SQIVND (reference sequence). The CDR3 spans 14 residues. CDR3 loop: CASSLSSGANVLTF. In DNA, the CDR3 is TGTGCCAGTAGTCTGAGCTCTGGGGCCAACGTCCTGACTTTC.

V is TRBV9 and J is TRBJ2-1; 7 nucleotides agree with TRBD2. The CDR3 length is 17 residues. V was clipped by 3 bases and J by 3 bases; unmatched bases: 12. Germline V gene data show CDR1 as SGDLS and CDR2 as YYNGEE. CDR3 region: CASSAKGLPQSYNEQFF. CDR3 coding DNA: TGTGCCAGCAGCGCGAAGGGACTACCCCAAAGCTACAATGAGCAGTTCTTC.

J is TRBJ1-4 and V is TRBV28; D is undetermined. The CDR3 has 15 amino acids. V shed 6 bases and J shed 4 bases, with 15 bases lying between them. Per the germline V gene, CDR1 is MDHEN and CDR2 is SYDVKM. CDR3 bases: TGTGCCAGCAGCTACCGGGAGTGGGGTAATGAAAAACTGTTTTTT. Its protein product is CASSYREWGNEKLFF.

V and J are TRBV3-1 (or the pseudogene TRBV3-2) and TRBJ1-5; perhaps TRBD1 as D (5 bases). The ends were cut back, 2 bases at V and 9 bases at J, with 20 bases in the middle. Per the germline V gene, CDR1 is LGHDT and CDR2 is YNNKEL (reference sequence). This CDR3 has 16 amino acids. DNA for the CDR3: TGTGCCAGCAGCCAACTACCGACAGAAAGCCCTCTGCCCCAGCATTTT. Its protein product is CASSQLPTESPLPQHF.

The chain joins TRBV5-4 to TRBJ2-1; 11 nucleotides align to TRBD2. J gave up 5 bases and V 4 bases, and 5 bases lay outside the gene matches. The germline CDR1 and CDR2 sequences are SGHNT and YYREEE (reference sequence). The CDR3 contains 15 residues. In DNA form, the CDR3 reads TGTGCCAGCAGCGTTCTAGCGGGAGGAGACAATGAGCAGTTCTTC. This gives the protein CASSVLAGGDNEQFF.